The source of this T cell receptor (beta chain) is a study of STAT3 mutations in large granular lymphocyte leukemia. About the research overall: More than half of T-LGLL patients received immunosuppressive therapy. Study observations and caveats: Persisting codominant clonotypes may have hidden a small pathogenic clone. Every T-cell large granular lymphocyte leukemia patient had at least one immunodominant TCR beta clonotype.

Concerning this clone itself: What it binds is unknown.

Germline V CDR1 and CDR2: LNHDA, SQIVND (reference sequence). The CDR3 contains 12 residues. V was trimmed by 4 bases and J by 3 bases, leaving 7 bases between them. Clones were read by immunoSEQ multiplex PCR, and TCRdb kept only the in-frame ones, dropping some. The data contain about 4,400 clones, around 80% of them singletons. The specimen was peripheral blood mononuclear cells. The chain couples TRBV19 to TRBJ2-7, with TRBD1 as a possible D gene (6 bases). This receptor was obtained from a middle-aged man with T-cell large granular lymphocyte leukemia. Some clones in this sample may be carry-over from other donors' samples. The CDR3 coding sequence is TGTGCCAGTAGTAAGGGGGACTACGAGCAGTACTTC. Amino acids: CASSKGDYEQYF.